A selection of T cell receptor beta chains follows, all from one sample in a study of blood T cell repertoires in COVID-19. TCRdb's table, derived via immunoSEQ multiplex PCR, lists solely in-frame clones and lacks some. The sample contains tens of thousands of clones, roughly 87% of which appear only once. Specimen: peripheral blood. Receptor source: a woman aged 60-75 years with COVID-19, enrolled during active disease. CDR3s include the opening cysteine and the closing phenylalanine or tryptophan. Each record gives: J gene, D gene, V gene, clone size, CDR3 DNA, CDR3 protein. D genes are given only for firm matches. The size entry is marked missing in some rows and otherwise reads once, few, many or a size class.

j_call: TRBJ2-1; d_call: TRBD2; v_call: TRBV6-2/TRBV6-3; clone_size: few; cdr3_nt: TGTGCCAGCAGCCCCCCAAGCGGGGCTAATGAGCAGTTCTTC; cdr3_aa: CASSPPSGANEQFF
j_call: TRBJ1-1; d_call: TRBD1; v_call: TRBV18; clone_size: NA; cdr3_nt: TGTGCCAGCTCACTCCATTTACTCCGGGGATGGGAGGGACAGGAGGTATTGAACACTGAAGCTTTCTTT; cdr3_aa: CASSLHLLRGWEGQEVLNTEAFF
j_call: TRBJ2-7; d_call: TRBD1; v_call: TRBV3-1/TRBV3-2; clone_size: few; cdr3_nt: TGTGCCAGCAGCCTCGGACAGGCTGGGGAGTACTTC; cdr3_aa: CASSLGQAGEYF
j_call: TRBJ1-1; d_call: NA; v_call: TRBV6-5; clone_size: NA; cdr3_nt: TGTGCCATCTCATTTGGGGCGAACACTGAAGCTTTCTTT; cdr3_aa: CAISFGANTEAFF
j_call: TRBJ1-5; d_call: NA; v_call: TRBV7-2; clone_size: NA; cdr3_nt: TGTGCCAGCAGCTTTACAGGGAGCAATCAGCCCCAGCATTTT; cdr3_aa: CASSFTGSNQPQHF
j_call: TRBJ2-3; d_call: NA; v_call: TRBV5-6; clone_size: NA; cdr3_nt: TGTGCCAGCAGCTTGACCCGACAGGGAGGTCTCACAGATACGCAGTATTTT; cdr3_aa: CASSLTRQGGLTDTQYF
j_call: TRBJ2-7; d_call: NA; v_call: TRBV6-5; clone_size: NA; cdr3_nt: TGTGCCAGCAGTTCCGACAGGAGCCTCTACGAGCAGTACTTC; cdr3_aa: CASSSDRSLYEQYF
j_call: TRBJ1-5; d_call: NA; v_call: TRBV7-2; clone_size: NA; cdr3_nt: TGTGCCAGCAGCTTAGCAGGCCAGGGGTATAGCAATCAGCCCCAGCATTTT; cdr3_aa: CASSLAGQGYSNQPQHF
j_call: TRBJ2-2; d_call: NA; v_call: TRBV10-1; clone_size: NA; cdr3_nt: TGCGCCAGCAGTCAGGGGGGACGGTACACCGGGGAGCTGTTTTTT; cdr3_aa: CASSQGGRYTGELFF
j_call: TRBJ2-3; d_call: TRBD1; v_call: TRBV7-2; clone_size: NA; cdr3_nt: TGTGCCAGCAGTTTGGACAGGTCCTACAGCGGAGATACGCAGTATTTT; cdr3_aa: CASSLDRSYSGDTQYF
j_call: TRBJ1-5; d_call: NA; v_call: TRBV3-1/TRBV3-2; clone_size: NA; cdr3_nt: TGTGCCAGCAGCCAAGACTCTGCTGGAGGGCCCCAGCATTTT; cdr3_aa: CASSQDSAGGPQHF
j_call: TRBJ2-7; d_call: TRBD1; v_call: TRBV4-3; clone_size: NA; cdr3_nt: TGCGCCAGCAGCCCGACAGGGAGCTCCTACGAGCAGTACTTC; cdr3_aa: CASSPTGSSYEQYF
j_call: TRBJ1-6; d_call: NA; v_call: TRBV10-3; clone_size: NA; cdr3_nt: TGTGCCATCAGTGAGCCGGGATACACGGGGAATTCACCCCTCCACTTT; cdr3_aa: CAISEPGYTGNSPLHF
j_call: TRBJ1-1; d_call: NA; v_call: TRBV7-9; clone_size: once; cdr3_nt: TGTGCCAGCAGCACGACGGGGTCGGACACTGAAGCTTTCTTT; cdr3_aa: CASSTTGSDTEAFF
j_call: TRBJ1-5; d_call: TRBD1; v_call: TRBV18; clone_size: NA; cdr3_nt: TGTGCCAGCTCACCCGGGACAGACCAGCCCCAGCATTTT; cdr3_aa: CASSPGTDQPQHF
j_call: TRBJ2-3; d_call: TRBD1; v_call: TRBV9; clone_size: NA; cdr3_nt: TGTGCCAGCAGCGTCCTAACTATGACAGGGATGGAAACAGATACGCAGTATTTT; cdr3_aa: CASSVLTMTGMETDTQYF
j_call: TRBJ1-3; d_call: NA; v_call: TRBV2; clone_size: NA; cdr3_nt: TGTGCCAGCAGTGAACCGAGATCTGGAAACACCATATATTTT; cdr3_aa: CASSEPRSGNTIYF
j_call: TRBJ1-6; d_call: TRBD1; v_call: TRBV10-3; clone_size: NA; cdr3_nt: TGTACCATCACCGGACAGGGATCAAATTCACCCCTCCACTTT; cdr3_aa: CTITGQGSNSPLHF
j_call: TRBJ1-5; d_call: TRBD1; v_call: TRBV5-5; clone_size: NA; cdr3_nt: TGTGCCAGCAGCGGGGGACAGGGGGCAGGACAGCCCCAGCATTTT; cdr3_aa: CASSGGQGAGQPQHF
j_call: TRBJ2-7; d_call: NA; v_call: TRBV18; clone_size: NA; cdr3_nt: TGTGCCAGCTCACAAAGACAGCACTCCTACGAGCAGTACTTC; cdr3_aa: CASSQRQHSYEQYF
j_call: TRBJ2-3; d_call: TRBD2; v_call: TRBV5-1; clone_size: NA; cdr3_nt: TGCGCCAGCAGCTTGAGCGGGGCTAGCACAGATACGCAGTATTTT; cdr3_aa: CASSLSGASTDTQYF
j_call: TRBJ1-2; d_call: NA; v_call: TRBV6-2/TRBV6-3; clone_size: NA; cdr3_nt: TGTGCCAGCAGTTACCAGGACAGACCTAACTATGGCTACACCTTC; cdr3_aa: CASSYQDRPNYGYTF
j_call: TRBJ2-7; d_call: NA; v_call: TRBV11-3; clone_size: NA; cdr3_nt: TGTGCCAGCAGCTTAGGGTTGTCAGGGGGAGGCAACTACGAGCAGTACTTC; cdr3_aa: CASSLGLSGGGNYEQYF
j_call: TRBJ1-4; d_call: NA; v_call: TRBV6-6; clone_size: NA; cdr3_nt: TGTGCCAGCAGGGATGGACAGTCGGGTGAAAAACTGTTTTTT; cdr3_aa: CASRDGQSGEKLFF
j_call: TRBJ2-7; d_call: TRBD2; v_call: TRBV7-8; clone_size: NA; cdr3_nt: TGTGCCAGCAGCTTAGTAGTTAGCGGGACCCTTGGGACCTACGAGCAGTACTTC; cdr3_aa: CASSLVVSGTLGTYEQYF
j_call: TRBJ1-1; d_call: NA; v_call: TRBV15; clone_size: NA; cdr3_nt: TGTGCCACCAGCACACACAGGGCCACTGAAGCTTTCTTT; cdr3_aa: CATSTHRATEAFF
j_call: TRBJ2-7; d_call: NA; v_call: TRBV7-6; clone_size: NA; cdr3_nt: TGTGCCAGCAGCTGGCTGGCGGGGAACACCTACGAGCAGTACTTC; cdr3_aa: CASSWLAGNTYEQYF
j_call: TRBJ2-1; d_call: TRBD2; v_call: TRBV28; clone_size: NA; cdr3_nt: TGTGCCCACTCGGCGGGAGGACTAAACAATGAGCAGTTCTTC; cdr3_aa: CAHSAGGLNNEQFF
j_call: TRBJ1-1; d_call: TRBD1; v_call: TRBV19; clone_size: NA; cdr3_nt: TGTGCCAGTAGTATGGGTGGCAGGGGGCGGGACACTGAAGCTTTCTTT; cdr3_aa: CASSMGGRGRDTEAFF
j_call: TRBJ2-5; d_call: TRBD2; v_call: TRBV5-8; clone_size: NA; cdr3_nt: TGTGCCAGCAGTCGGGAGGGCCAGGAGACCCAGTACTTC; cdr3_aa: CASSREGQETQYF
j_call: TRBJ2-2; d_call: NA; v_call: TRBV10-3; clone_size: NA; cdr3_nt: TGTGCCACCGAGGAGGGATTGAACACCGGGGAGCTGTTTTTT; cdr3_aa: CATEEGLNTGELFF
j_call: TRBJ1-1; d_call: TRBD1; v_call: TRBV28; clone_size: NA; cdr3_nt: TGTGCCAGCAGTAACTACAGGGGGCTGAGAACTGAAGCTTTCTTT; cdr3_aa: CASSNYRGLRTEAFF
j_call: TRBJ1-5; d_call: TRBD1; v_call: TRBV27; clone_size: NA; cdr3_nt: TGTGCCAGCAGTTTATCGACAGGGGGGAGTAGCAATCAGCCCCAGCATTTT; cdr3_aa: CASSLSTGGSSNQPQHF